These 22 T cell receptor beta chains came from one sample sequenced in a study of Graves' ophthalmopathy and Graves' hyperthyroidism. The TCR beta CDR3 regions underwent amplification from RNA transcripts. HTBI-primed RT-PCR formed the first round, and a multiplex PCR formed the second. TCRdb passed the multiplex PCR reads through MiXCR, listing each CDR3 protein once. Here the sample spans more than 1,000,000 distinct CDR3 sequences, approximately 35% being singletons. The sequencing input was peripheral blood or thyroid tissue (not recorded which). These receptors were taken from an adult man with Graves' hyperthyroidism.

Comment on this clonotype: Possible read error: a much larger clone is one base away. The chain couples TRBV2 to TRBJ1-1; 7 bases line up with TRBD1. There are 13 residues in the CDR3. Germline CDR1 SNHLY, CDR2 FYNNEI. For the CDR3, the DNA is TGTGCCAGCATCCTCAGGGGGAACACTGAAGTTTTCTTT. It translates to CASILRGNTEVFF.

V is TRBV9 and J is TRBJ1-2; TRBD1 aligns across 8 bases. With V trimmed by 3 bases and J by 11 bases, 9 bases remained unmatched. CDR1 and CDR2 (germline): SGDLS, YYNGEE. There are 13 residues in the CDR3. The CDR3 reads CASSGGGQGGYTF. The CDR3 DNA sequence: TGTGCCAGCAGCGGGGGAGGACAGGGAGGTTACACCTTC.

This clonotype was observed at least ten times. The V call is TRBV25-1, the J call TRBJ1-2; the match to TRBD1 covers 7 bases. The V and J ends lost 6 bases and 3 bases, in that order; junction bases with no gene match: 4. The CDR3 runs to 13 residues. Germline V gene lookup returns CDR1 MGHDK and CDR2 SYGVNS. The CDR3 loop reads CASRIGQDYGYTF. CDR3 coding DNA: TGTGCCAGCAGAATTGGACAGGACTATGGCTACACCTTC.

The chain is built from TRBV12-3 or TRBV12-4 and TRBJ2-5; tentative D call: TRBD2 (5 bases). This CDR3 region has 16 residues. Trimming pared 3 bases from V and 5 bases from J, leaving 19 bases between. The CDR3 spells CASSFYGRRRPETQYF. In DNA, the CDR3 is TGTGCCAGCAGTTTTTACGGTCGGAGGAGACCTGAGACCCAGTACTTC.

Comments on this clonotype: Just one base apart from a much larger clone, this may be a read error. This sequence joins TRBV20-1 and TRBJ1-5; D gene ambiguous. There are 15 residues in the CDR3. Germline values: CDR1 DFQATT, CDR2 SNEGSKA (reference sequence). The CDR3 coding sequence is TGCAGTGTTCCAAAACAAGGGAATAGCAATCATCCCCAGCATTTT. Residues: CSVPKQGNSNHPQHF.

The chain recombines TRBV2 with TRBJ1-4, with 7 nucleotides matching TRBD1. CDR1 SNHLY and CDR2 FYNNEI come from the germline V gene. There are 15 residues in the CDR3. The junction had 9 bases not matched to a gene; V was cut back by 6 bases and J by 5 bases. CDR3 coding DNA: TGTGCCAGCAGCGACTCGGGACAGCCGAATGAAAAACTGTTTTTT. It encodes CASSDSGQPNEKLFF.

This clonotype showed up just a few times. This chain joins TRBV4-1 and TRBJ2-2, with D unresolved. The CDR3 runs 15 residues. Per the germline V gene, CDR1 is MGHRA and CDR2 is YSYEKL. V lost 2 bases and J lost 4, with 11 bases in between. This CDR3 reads CASSQSPTGTGELFF. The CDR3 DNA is TGCGCCAGCAGCCAATCTCCTACGGGCACCGGGGAGCTGTTTTTT.

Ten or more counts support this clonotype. CDR3 loop: CASSLGPLETQYF. The CDR3 nucleotides read TGTGCCAGCAGCTTAGGGCCGTTGGAGACCCAGTACTTC. This chain connects TRBV7-3 to TRBJ2-5; D call uncertain. Looked up from germline, CDR1 is SGHTA and CDR2 is FQGTGA. V shed 2 bases and J shed 5 bases, with 9 bases lying between them. This CDR3 contains 13 residues.

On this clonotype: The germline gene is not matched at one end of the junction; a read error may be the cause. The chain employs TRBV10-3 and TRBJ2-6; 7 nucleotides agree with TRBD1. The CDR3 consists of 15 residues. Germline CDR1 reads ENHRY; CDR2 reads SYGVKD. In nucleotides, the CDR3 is TGTGCCACCAGTGGGACAGTCTCTGGGGCCAACGTCCTGACTTTC. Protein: CATSGTVSGANVLTF.

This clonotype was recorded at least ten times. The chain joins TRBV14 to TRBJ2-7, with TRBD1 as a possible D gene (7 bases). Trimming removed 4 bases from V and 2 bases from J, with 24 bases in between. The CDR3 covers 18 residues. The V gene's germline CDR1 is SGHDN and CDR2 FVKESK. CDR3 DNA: TGTGCCAGCAGCCGTCAAAGCGGGTTACAGGGGCTCACCTACGAGCAGTACTTC. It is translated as CASSRQSGLQGLTYEQYF.

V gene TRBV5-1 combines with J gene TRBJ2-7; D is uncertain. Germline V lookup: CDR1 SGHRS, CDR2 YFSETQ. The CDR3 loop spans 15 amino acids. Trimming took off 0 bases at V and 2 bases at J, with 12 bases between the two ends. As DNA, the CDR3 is TGCGCCAGCAGCTTGGCCCGGACGGTCACCTACGAGCAGTACTTC. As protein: CASSLARTVTYEQYF.

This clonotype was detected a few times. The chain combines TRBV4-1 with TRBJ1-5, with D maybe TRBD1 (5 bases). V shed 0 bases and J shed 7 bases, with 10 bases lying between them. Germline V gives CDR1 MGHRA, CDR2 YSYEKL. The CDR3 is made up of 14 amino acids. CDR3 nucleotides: TGCGCCAGCAGCCAAGATCGAGGGGCACAGCCCCAGCATTTT. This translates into CASSQDRGAQPQHF.

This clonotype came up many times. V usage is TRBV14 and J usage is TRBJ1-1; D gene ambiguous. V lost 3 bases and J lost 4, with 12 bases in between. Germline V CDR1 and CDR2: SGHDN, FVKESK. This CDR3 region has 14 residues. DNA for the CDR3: TGTGCCAGCAGCCAGCAGGACGGGTTCACTGAAGCTTTCTTT. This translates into CASSQQDGFTEAFF.

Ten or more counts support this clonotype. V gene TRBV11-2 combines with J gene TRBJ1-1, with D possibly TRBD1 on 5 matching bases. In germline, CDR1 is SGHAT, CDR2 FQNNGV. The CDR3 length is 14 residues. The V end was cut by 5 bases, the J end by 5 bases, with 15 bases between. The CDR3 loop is CASSPRGGETEAFF. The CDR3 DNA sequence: TGTGCCAGCAGCCCTCGGGGGGGAGAGACTGAAGCTTTCTTT.

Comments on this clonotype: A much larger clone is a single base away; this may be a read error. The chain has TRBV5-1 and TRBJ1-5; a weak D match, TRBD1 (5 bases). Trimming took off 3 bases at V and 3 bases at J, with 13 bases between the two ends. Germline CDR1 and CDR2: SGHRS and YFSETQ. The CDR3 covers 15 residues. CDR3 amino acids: CASSSDAGNNQPQHF. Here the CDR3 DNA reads TGCGCCAGCAGCTCGGATGCAGGGAACAATCAGCCCCAGCATTTT.

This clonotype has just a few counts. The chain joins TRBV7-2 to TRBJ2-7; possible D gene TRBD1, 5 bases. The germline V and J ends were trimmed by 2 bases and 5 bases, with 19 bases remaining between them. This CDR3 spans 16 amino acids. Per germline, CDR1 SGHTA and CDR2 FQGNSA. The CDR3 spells CASSLRVGQGVHEQYF. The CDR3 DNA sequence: TGTGCCAGCAGCTTAAGGGTCGGGCAGGGCGTACACGAGCAGTACTTC.

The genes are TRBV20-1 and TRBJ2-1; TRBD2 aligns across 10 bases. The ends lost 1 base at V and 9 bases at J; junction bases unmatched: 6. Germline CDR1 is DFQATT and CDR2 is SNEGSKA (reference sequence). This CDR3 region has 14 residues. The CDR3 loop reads CSARAPGLAREQFF. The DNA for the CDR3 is TGCAGTGCTAGAGCTCCGGGACTAGCGCGTGAGCAGTTCTTC.

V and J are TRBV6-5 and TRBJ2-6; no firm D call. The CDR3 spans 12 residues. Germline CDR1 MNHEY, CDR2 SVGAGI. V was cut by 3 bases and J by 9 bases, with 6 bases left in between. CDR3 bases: TGTGCCAGCAGTTATCTAATCAACGTCCTGACTTTC. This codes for CASSYLINVLTF.

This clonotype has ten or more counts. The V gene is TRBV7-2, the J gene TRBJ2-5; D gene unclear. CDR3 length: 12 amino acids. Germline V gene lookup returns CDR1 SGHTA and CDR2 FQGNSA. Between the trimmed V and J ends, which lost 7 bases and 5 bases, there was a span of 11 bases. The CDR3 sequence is CASTQQRETQYF. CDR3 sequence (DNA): TGTGCCAGCACCCAGCAGCGCGAGACCCAGTACTTC.

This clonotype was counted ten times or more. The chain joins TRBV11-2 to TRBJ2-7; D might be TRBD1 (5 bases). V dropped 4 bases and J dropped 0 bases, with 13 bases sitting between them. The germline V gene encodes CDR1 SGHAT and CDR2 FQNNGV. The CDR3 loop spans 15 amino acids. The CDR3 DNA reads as TGTGCCAGCAGCTCCTGGAACGACAGCTCCTACGAGCAGTACTTC. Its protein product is CASSSWNDSSYEQYF.

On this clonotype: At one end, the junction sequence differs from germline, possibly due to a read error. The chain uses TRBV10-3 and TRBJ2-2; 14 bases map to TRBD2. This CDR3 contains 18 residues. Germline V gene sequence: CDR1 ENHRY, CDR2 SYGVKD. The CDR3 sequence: CASSYRGLAGVNTGELFF. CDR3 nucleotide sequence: TGTGCCAGCAGTTACCGGGGACTAGCGGGAGTGAACACCGGGGAGCTGTTTTTT.

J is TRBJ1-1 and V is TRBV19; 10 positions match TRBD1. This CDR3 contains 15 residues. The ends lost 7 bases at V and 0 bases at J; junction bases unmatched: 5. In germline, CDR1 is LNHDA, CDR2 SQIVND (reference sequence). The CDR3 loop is CASTRDRGLNTEAFF. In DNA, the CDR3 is TGTGCCAGTACCCGGGACAGGGGATTGAACACTGAAGCTTTCTTT. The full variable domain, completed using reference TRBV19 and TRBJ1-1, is DGGITQSPKYLFRKEGQNVTLSCEQNLNHDAMYWYRQDPGQGLRLIYYSQIVNDFQKGDIAEGYSVSREKKESFPLTVTSAQKNPTAFYLCASTRDRGLNTEAFFGQGTRLTVV.